The entry below gives a single TCR beta chain sequence along with its context. As yet, its antigen is unknown. One entry per CDR3 protein results from TCRdb running MiXCR on the RACE reads. Of some 250,000 distinct CDR3 sequences in the sample, around 7.7% were seen once. The source of the sample is a study of human T cells and chemical hapten exposure. Overall study findings and caveats: Having alopecia, donors may respond immunologically unlike healthy people.

Trimming removed 0 bases from V and 0 bases from J, with 11 bases in between. The CDR3 covers 16 residues. Germline CDR1 and CDR2: MNHEY and SVGAGI. Time point reported: pre-sensitization, week 0. Described treatment: therapeutic diphenylcyclopropenone sensitization with weekly scalp DPC. This receptor was obtained from a man between 18 and 35 years old with alopecia areata. Some clones in this sample may be carry-over from other donors' samples. The specimen was whole blood, collected in connection with sensitization to the hapten diphenylcyclopropenone (DPC). The chain uses TRBV6-5 and TRBJ1-2; unclear D gene. The CDR3 protein is CASSYSVPPSNYGYTF. In DNA, the CDR3 is TGTGCCAGCAGTTACTCAGTTCCTCCATCTAACTATGGCTACACCTTC.